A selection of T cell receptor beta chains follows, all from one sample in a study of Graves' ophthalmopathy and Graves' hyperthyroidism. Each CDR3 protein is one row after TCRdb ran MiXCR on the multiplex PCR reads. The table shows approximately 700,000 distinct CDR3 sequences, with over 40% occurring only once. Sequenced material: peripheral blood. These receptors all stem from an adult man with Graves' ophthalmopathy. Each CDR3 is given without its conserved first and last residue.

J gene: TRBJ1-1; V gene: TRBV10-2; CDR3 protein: ASNALGATEAF
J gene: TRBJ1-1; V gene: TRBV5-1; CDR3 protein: ASSLPANTEAF
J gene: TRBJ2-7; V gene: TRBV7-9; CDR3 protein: ASSAGAGIDREQY
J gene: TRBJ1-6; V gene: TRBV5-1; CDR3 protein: ASSEAHRSSYNSPLH
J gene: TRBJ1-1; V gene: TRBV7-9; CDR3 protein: ASSLLTGITEAF
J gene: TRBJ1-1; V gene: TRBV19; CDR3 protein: ASSISNTEAF
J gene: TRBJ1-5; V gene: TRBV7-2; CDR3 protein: ASGPGGVQPQH
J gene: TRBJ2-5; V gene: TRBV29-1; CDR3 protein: SVVMGTETQY
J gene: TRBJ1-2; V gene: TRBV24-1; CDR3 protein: ATSDPARDSDYGYT
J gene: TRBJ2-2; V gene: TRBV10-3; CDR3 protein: AISRGGLLAGGAHTGELF
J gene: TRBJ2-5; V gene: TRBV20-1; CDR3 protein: SARGQTGEETQY
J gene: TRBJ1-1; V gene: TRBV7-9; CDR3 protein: ASSGGTARGTEAF
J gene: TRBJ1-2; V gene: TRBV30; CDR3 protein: AWTEVGNYGYT
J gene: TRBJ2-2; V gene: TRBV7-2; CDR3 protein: ASSRKPNTGELF
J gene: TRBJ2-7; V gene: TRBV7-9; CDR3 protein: ASSFRHAEQY
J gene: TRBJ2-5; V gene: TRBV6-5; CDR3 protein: ASSYHSGETQY
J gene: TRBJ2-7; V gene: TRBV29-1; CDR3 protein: SVVTGGGYEQY
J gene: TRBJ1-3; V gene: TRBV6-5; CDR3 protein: ASSQNLGRSGSSGNTIY
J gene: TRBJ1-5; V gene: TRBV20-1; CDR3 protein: SARDMAGTGPQH
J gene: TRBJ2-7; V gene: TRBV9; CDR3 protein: ASSDPRGGLDEQY
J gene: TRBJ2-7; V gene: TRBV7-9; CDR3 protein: ASSLYGGEQY
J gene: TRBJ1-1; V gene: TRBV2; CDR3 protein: ASRIEQGNTEAF
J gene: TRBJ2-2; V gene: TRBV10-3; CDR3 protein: ASRPPGQGNTGELF
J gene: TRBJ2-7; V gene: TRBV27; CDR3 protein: ASSSRRDSYEQY
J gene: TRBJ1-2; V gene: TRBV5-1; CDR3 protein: ASSLDPTGAHGYT
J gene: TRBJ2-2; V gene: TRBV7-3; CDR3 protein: ASRPDGNTGELF
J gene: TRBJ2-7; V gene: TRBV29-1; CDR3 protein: SVESQGGEQY
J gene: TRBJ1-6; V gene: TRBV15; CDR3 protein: ATNPGSNTGELFFGESNSPLH
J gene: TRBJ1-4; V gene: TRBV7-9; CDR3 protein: ASSPRGGEKLF
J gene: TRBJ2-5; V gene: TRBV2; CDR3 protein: ASNAGHKQETQY
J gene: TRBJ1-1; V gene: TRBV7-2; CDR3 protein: ASSPQQGPTEAF
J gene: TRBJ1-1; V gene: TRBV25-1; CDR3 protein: ASRIGRTF
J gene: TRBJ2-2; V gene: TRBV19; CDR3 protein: ASSIVNRGASGELF
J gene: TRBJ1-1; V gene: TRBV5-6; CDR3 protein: ASRLTLLNTEAF
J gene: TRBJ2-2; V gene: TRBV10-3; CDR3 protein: ASNGGPNTGELF
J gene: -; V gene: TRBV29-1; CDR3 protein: SVEVGTGGEQF
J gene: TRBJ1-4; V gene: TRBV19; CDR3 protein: ASGEWANEKLF
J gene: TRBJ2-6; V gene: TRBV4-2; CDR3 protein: AREFLRANVLT
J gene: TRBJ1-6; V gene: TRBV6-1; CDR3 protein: ASRETGQGALSPLH
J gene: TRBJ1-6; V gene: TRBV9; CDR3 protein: ASSATGDRVVSYNSPLH
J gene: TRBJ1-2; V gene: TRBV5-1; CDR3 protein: ASSRWDRHGYT
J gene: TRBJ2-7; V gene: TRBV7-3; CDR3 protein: ASTWDLADYEQY
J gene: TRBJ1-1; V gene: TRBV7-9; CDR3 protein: ASSPRGGLTEAF
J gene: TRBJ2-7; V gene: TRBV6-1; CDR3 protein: ASRDSGRGPYEQY
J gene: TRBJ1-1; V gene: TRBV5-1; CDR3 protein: ASRTGGNTEAF
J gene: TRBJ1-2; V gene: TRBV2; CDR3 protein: ASPPRQGRGDGYT
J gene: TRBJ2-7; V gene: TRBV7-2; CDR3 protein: ASSPSTSGVYEQY
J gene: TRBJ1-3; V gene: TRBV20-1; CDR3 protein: SARDVGFSGNTIY
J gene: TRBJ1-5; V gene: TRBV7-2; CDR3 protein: VSSFLLSTGDNQPQH
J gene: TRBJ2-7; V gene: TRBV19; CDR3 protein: ASSLAGTSGGDRPSYEQY
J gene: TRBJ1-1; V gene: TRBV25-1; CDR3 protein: ASSPGFNAEAF
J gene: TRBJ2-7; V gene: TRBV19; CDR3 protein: ASSGAGEGEQY
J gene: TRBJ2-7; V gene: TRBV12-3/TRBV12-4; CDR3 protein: ASSQTGQGAYEQY